This TCR beta chain stems from a study of metastatic and nonmetastatic thyroid tumors. In the study overall: Comparison of repertoires was carried out across blood and tumor or nodule tissue from malignant and benign thyroid patients.

This clone was detected ten times or more. The entire patient cohort was treatment-naive prior to thyroid surgery. Original data processing: In papillary thyroid cancer, a distant-metastasis classifier was built using CDR3 differences across clinicopathological groups. TCRdb re-called the PCR reads via MiXCR. These V and J calls originate from TCRdb's pipeline instead of the authors' own analysis. The sample has 20,000 to 25,000 clones, about 15% seen once. The source is a female donor with papillary thyroid cancer or a benign thyroid nodule (not recorded which). Some clones in this sample may be carry-over from other donors' samples. The sequencing input was tumor tissue.

CDR3 amino acids: CATRDRDEYGYTF. The CDR3 nucleotides read TGTGCCACCCGAGACAGGGACGAATATGGCTACACCTTC. The chain employs TRBV10-3 and TRBJ1-2, with TRBD1 matching 7 bases. There are 13 residues in the CDR3. Unmatched junction bases numbered 10, after V lost 10 bases and J lost 5 bases. Looked up from germline, CDR1 is ENHRY and CDR2 is SYGVKD.